A selection of T cell receptor beta chains follows, all from one sample in a study of early T cells in non-severe SARS-CoV-2 infection. TCRdb independently ran MiXCR on the 5' RACE reads; one entry per CDR3 protein. The data show some 61,000 distinct CDR3 sequences, 8.5% to 12% seen once. The sample comprised whole blood. The receptors derive from an adult who was a healthcare worker with PCR-confirmed SARS-CoV-2 infection or an uninfected control (not recorded which). CDR3s include the opening cysteine and the closing phenylalanine or tryptophan. A D gene is named only where the DNA matches it firmly. The listing skips clone size in some rows; elsewhere it reads once, few, many or a size class.

V gene: TRBV25-1
J gene: TRBJ1-5
clone size: NA
D gene: NA
CDR3 protein: CASRVGNQPQHF
CDR3 DNA: TGTGCCAGCAGGGTCGGGAATCAGCCCCAGCATTTT

V gene: TRBV29-1
J gene: TRBJ2-3
clone size: once
D gene: TRBD2
CDR3 protein: CSLAGDRITDTQYF
CDR3 DNA: TGCAGCCTCGCGGGGGACCGGATCACAGATACGCAGTATTTT

V gene: TRBV5-4
J gene: TRBJ2-1
clone size: many
D gene: NA
CDR3 protein: CASSLDQGYNEQFF
CDR3 DNA: TGTGCCAGCAGCTTGGACCAGGGATACAATGAGCAGTTCTTC

V gene: TRBV6-1
J gene: TRBJ1-5
clone size: many
D gene: TRBD1
CDR3 protein: CASRTGSQPQHF
CDR3 DNA: TGTGCCAGCAGGACAGGGAGTCAGCCCCAGCATTTT

V gene: TRBV20-1
J gene: TRBJ2-3
clone size: few
D gene: NA
CDR3 protein: CSARVPGGRGIDTQYF
CDR3 DNA: TGCAGTGCTAGAGTTCCCGGTGGGAGAGGCATAGATACGCAGTATTTT

V gene: TRBV29-1
J gene: TRBJ1-2
clone size: few
D gene: NA
CDR3 protein: CSGSTGSYGYTF
CDR3 DNA: TGCAGCGGATCGACAGGTTCCTATGGCTACACCTTC

V gene: TRBV7-9
J gene: TRBJ2-2
clone size: many
D gene: TRBD1
CDR3 protein: CASSPRTGLSNTGELFF
CDR3 DNA: TGTGCCAGCAGCCCGCGGACAGGACTTTCGAACACCGGGGAGCTGTTTTTT

V gene: TRBV4-1
J gene: TRBJ2-2
clone size: many
D gene: TRBD2
CDR3 protein: CASSQGPGTTNTGELFF
CDR3 DNA: TGCGCCAGCAGCCAAGGCCCCGGGACTACGAACACCGGGGAGCTGTTTTTT

V gene: TRBV20-1
J gene: TRBJ2-7
clone size: NA
D gene: NA
CDR3 protein: CSASRRGRQYF
CDR3 DNA: TGCAGTGCTAGTCGTAGGGGCAGGCAGTACTTC

V gene: TRBV9
J gene: TRBJ1-1
clone size: many
D gene: NA
CDR3 protein: CASSVGQWVTEAFF
CDR3 DNA: TGTGCCAGCAGCGTTGGACAATGGGTCACTGAAGCTTTCTTT

V gene: TRBV12-3/TRBV12-4
J gene: TRBJ2-7
clone size: few
D gene: NA
CDR3 protein: CASRRRGYEQYF
CDR3 DNA: TGTGCCAGCAGGAGACGGGGATACGAGCAGTACTTC

V gene: TRBV10-3
J gene: TRBJ2-6
clone size: many
D gene: TRBD1
CDR3 protein: CAISETGAGANVLTF
CDR3 DNA: TGTGCCATCAGTGAGACAGGGGCTGGGGCCAACGTCCTGACTTTC

V gene: TRBV5-1
J gene: TRBJ2-1
clone size: NA
D gene: TRBD2
CDR3 protein: CASSFSGPNNEQFF
CDR3 DNA: TGCGCCAGCAGCTTTAGCGGGCCAAACAATGAGCAGTTCTTC

V gene: TRBV25-1
J gene: TRBJ2-7
clone size: few
D gene: NA
CDR3 protein: CASTGNNSYEQYF
CDR3 DNA: TGTGCCAGCACAGGGAACAACTCCTACGAGCAGTACTTC

V gene: TRBV9
J gene: TRBJ2-2
clone size: few
D gene: TRBD2
CDR3 protein: CASSVTSGGLANTGELFF
CDR3 DNA: TGTGCCAGCAGCGTAACTAGCGGGGGCCTCGCGAACACCGGGGAGCTGTTTTTT

V gene: TRBV29-1
J gene: TRBJ1-1
clone size: medium-sized
D gene: NA
CDR3 protein: CSVAEGTNTEAFF
CDR3 DNA: TGCAGCGTTGCTGAGGGGACGAACACTGAAGCTTTCTTT

V gene: TRBV5-1
J gene: TRBJ2-7
clone size: many
D gene: NA
CDR3 protein: CASSRAYEQYF
CDR3 DNA: TGCGCCAGCAGCAGAGCCTACGAGCAGTACTTC

V gene: TRBV7-2
J gene: TRBJ1-1
clone size: many
D gene: TRBD1
CDR3 protein: CASSLYGTGTEAFF
CDR3 DNA: TGTGCCAGCAGCCTTTACGGGACAGGGACTGAAGCTTTCTTT

V gene: TRBV20-1
J gene: TRBJ2-7
clone size: NA
D gene: TRBD1
CDR3 protein: CSATDRGEQYF
CDR3 DNA: TGCAGTGCTACAGACAGGGGGGAGCAGTACTTC

V gene: TRBV7-9
J gene: TRBJ2-5
clone size: many
D gene: TRBD1
CDR3 protein: CASLRDSRGETQYF
CDR3 DNA: TGTGCCAGCCTCCGGGACAGTCGTGGAGAGACCCAGTACTTC

V gene: TRBV6-2/TRBV6-3
J gene: TRBJ2-7
clone size: many
D gene: TRBD2
CDR3 protein: CASSPGTTPYEQYF
CDR3 DNA: TGTGCCAGCAGTCCCGGGACTACCCCCTACGAGCAGTACTTC

V gene: TRBV5-8
J gene: TRBJ1-1
clone size: few
D gene: NA
CDR3 protein: CASSLGTTLTLFF
CDR3 DNA: TGTGCCAGCAGCTTAGGGACGACTCTCACCCTTTTTTTT